The text below deals with one TCR beta chain. Its antigen is currently unknown. The data derive from a study of vaccination and CD4 T cells after COVID-19. Study as a whole: Nasal swab PCR had detected SARS-CoV-2 in convalescent patients, ten or so mild and one severe. Study results and caveats: Only after vaccination were a median approximately 86% of convalescents' reactive clones seen.

Regarding treatment: approximately nine-day PBMC culture with coronavirus spike peptide pools or control peptides (ViraFEST assay). The authors isolated CD4+ T cells by negative selection after roughly 10 days of culture. Once obtained from cultured CD4+ T cells, the DNA was sequenced using the Oncomine TCR Beta short-read assay. In TCRdb, the PCR reads were re-called with MiXCR into one record per CDR3 protein. This table has some 19,000 distinct CDR3 sequences, around 50% appearing once. This CDR3 is built from 11 residues. The source material was CD4+ T cells from blood, cultured in vitro. The origin of this receptor is a human donor who had recovered from COVID-19. The rearrangement links TRBV21-1 to TRBJ1-5. TRBV21-1 is deemed a pseudogene. CDR3: CASSIGQPQHF. The DNA for the CDR3 is TGTGCCAGCAGTATAGGTCAGCCCCAGCATTTT.